These 9 T cell receptor beta chains originate from one sample sequenced in a study of T cells in Graves' hyperthyroidism and ophthalmopathy. Researchers amplified the TCR beta CDR3 regions from RNA transcripts. First-round RT-PCR of the TCR CDR3 relied on the HTBI primer set. TCRdb reprocessed the multiplex PCR reads with MiXCR, giving one entry per CDR3 protein. The profile shows 450,000 to 700,000 distinct CDR3 sequences, just over 45% of them singletons. The sequencing input was peripheral blood or thyroid tissue (not recorded which). The source of these receptors is an adult woman with Graves' disease, either hyperthyroidism or ophthalmopathy (not recorded which).

Many counts were recorded for this clonotype. This chain connects TRBV6-1 to TRBJ1-1; D may be TRBD1 (5 bases). Trimming took off 7 bases at V and 0 bases at J, with 18 bases between the two ends. CDR3 length equals 16 residues. Germline lookup yields CDR1 MNHNS and CDR2 SASEGT. This CDR3 reads CASKRGDRVMNTEAFF. In DNA, the CDR3 is TGTGCCAGCAAAAGGGGAGACAGAGTTATGAACACTGAAGCTTTCTTT.

This clonotype was counted between two and nine times. The chain carries TRBV7-8 and TRBJ1-2, with TRBD1 as a possible D gene (5 bases). Between the trimmed V and J ends, which lost 2 bases and 0 bases, there was a span of 16 bases. The length of the CDR3 is 17 residues. CDR1 is SGHVS, CDR2 FQNEAQ, per germline. CDR3 sequence (DNA): TGTGCCAGCAGCTTAAGCTACTCAGGGCTCGCTAACTATGGCTACACCTTC. Its protein is CASSLSYSGLANYGYTF.

This clonotype occurred a few times. A single base separates this from a much larger clone, so it may be a read error. This CDR3 fails to terminate in the conserved phenylalanine or tryptophan, so it likely reflects a read error. The chain recombines TRBV6-1 with TRBJ1-1; tentative D call: TRBD1 (6 bases). The germline gives CDR1 MNHNS, CDR2 SASEGT. V dropped 5 bases and J dropped 0 bases, with 16 bases sitting between them. This CDR3 region has 16 residues. The CDR3 loop is CASSFRGADMNTEAFL. CDR3 DNA sequence: TGTGCCAGCAGTTTTCGGGGGGCGGATATGAACACTGAAGCTTTCCTT.

This clonotype has ten or more counts. The CDR3 spells CASTPPDREAYGYTF. The CDR3 bases are TGTGCCAGCACCCCCCCGGACAGGGAGGCCTATGGCTACACCTTC. This chain links TRBV12-3 or TRBV12-4 with TRBJ1-2; TRBD1 aligns across 8 bases. J lost 4 bases, V lost 7 bases, and 11 bases had no gene match. CDR3 length: 15 residues.

This clonotype was observed many times. This chain joins TRBV10-3 and TRBJ1-4; the match to TRBD1 covers 9 bases. Germline CDR1 ENHRY, CDR2 SYGVKD. V dropped 5 bases and J dropped 6; count of bases not matched to a gene: 4. The CDR3 has 14 residues. CDR3 sequence reads: CAISRDRVDEKLFF. The CDR3 DNA reads as TGTGCCATCAGTAGGGACAGGGTGGATGAAAAACTGTTTTTT.

The rearrangement links TRBV6-4 to TRBJ1-5; 8 positions agree with TRBD1. This CDR3 region has 16 residues. The junction had 12 bases not matched to a gene; V was cut back by 8 bases and J by 3 bases. Per the germline V gene, CDR1 is MRHNA and CDR2 is SNTAGT. This chain's CDR3 is CASSLIPQGVNQPQHF. The CDR3 coding sequence is TGTGCCAGCTCCCTAATACCACAGGGGGTCAATCAGCCCCAGCATTTT.

The chain employs TRBV7-9 and TRBJ2-7, with TRBD1 matching over 7 bases. In germline, CDR1 is SEHNR, CDR2 FQNEAQ (reference sequence). This CDR3 region has 13 residues. The V segment lost 7 bases and the J segment 2 bases; nucleotides outside the gene matches: 5. CDR3 region: CASTLQGTYEQYF. The CDR3 coding sequence is TGTGCCAGCACACTACAGGGGACCTACGAGCAGTACTTC.

V usage is TRBV12-3 or TRBV12-4 and J usage is TRBJ1-2, with 12 bases fitting TRBD1. Trimming removed 5 bases from V and 3 bases from J; junction bases left unmatched: 4. The length of the CDR3 is 15 residues. The CDR3 sequence is CASSQGQGAYYGYTF. The CDR3 coding sequence is TGTGCCAGCAGTCAGGGACAGGGGGCCTACTATGGCTACACCTTC.

This rearrangement joins TRBV20-1 to TRBJ1-1; D unresolved. Between the trimmed V and J ends, which lost 2 bases and 5 bases, there was a span of 15 bases. CDR3 size: 14 residues. In germline, CDR1 is DFQATT, CDR2 SNEGSKA (reference sequence). The CDR3 bases are TGCAGTGCTAGATTTCCAGGACTGGGGACTGAAGCTTTCTTT. Translated: CSARFPGLGTEAFF.